What follows describes a single T cell receptor (beta chain). The antigen is unknown. This entry comes from a study of beta chain features in type 1 diabetes. Findings and limits, study-wide: Within patients, naive, central memory and Treg TCRB repertoires seemed more similar than within healthy donors. Any HLA-type effect on TCRB rearrangement remained unresolved here.

The CDR3 contains 15 residues. Germline CDR1 MGHDK, CDR2 SYGVNS. Trimming pared 8 bases from V and 5 bases from J, leaving 22 bases between. Around 110 mL of blood, on average, came from one heparinised draw per donor. Expressed TCRB transcripts were sequenced because the entire RNA isolate underwent reverse transcription. Assay used: immunoSEQ multiplex PCR; TCRdb lists only in-frame clones, some missing. The data contain about 260,000 clones, about 71% of them singletons. J is TRBJ2-7 and V is TRBV25-1; D uncertain. This clonotype originated in a man aged 25 to 40 in good health. Sequenced: naive CD4+ T cells from blood. The CDR3 reads CASSILTTTAHEQYF. As DNA, the CDR3 is TGTGCCAGCTCCATCTTAACTACCACCGCCCACGAGCAGTACTTC.